The 6 T cell receptor beta chains below come from one sample, sequenced in a study of blood T cell repertoires in COVID-19. Clones were sequenced by immunoSEQ multiplex PCR, and TCRdb holds only the in-frame ones, with some missing. The sample records roughly 240,000 clones, over 80% being singletons. The sequenced sample consisted of peripheral blood. The receptors were gathered from a man aged 55 to 70 who had recovered from COVID-19.

The rearrangement uses TRBV7-8 and TRBJ2-1, with D perhaps matching TRBD2 (7 bases). V lost 0 bases to trimming and J lost 12 bases, with 15 bases between them. This CDR3 region has 14 residues. Germline V CDR1 and CDR2: SGHVS, FQNEAQ. CDR3 bases: TGTGCCAGCAGCTTAGCGGGGGGGCCTCGAGCGCAGTTCTTC. Translating gives CASSLAGGPRAQFF.

The chain combines TRBV4-2 with TRBJ2-7; 10 positions match TRBD2. This CDR3 is built from 16 residues. Germline V gene lookup returns CDR1 LGHNA and CDR2 YNFKEQ. The J segment lost 7 bases and the V segment lost 1 base, leaving 10 bases of the junction unmatched. The CDR3 bases are TGTGCCAGCAGCCAAGGTCGTGGACTAGCGGTGGTTGAGCAGTACTTC. Amino acid sequence: CASSQGRGLAVVEQYF.

The chain combines TRBV18 with TRBJ2-5; maybe TRBD2 (5 bases). Trimming removed 8 bases from V and 5 bases from J, with 21 bases in between. Germline V lookup: CDR1 KGHSH, CDR2 LQKENI. The CDR3 has 15 amino acids. The CDR3 nucleotides read TGTGCCAGCACCCTCACCATAGGTAGCGTGGAGACCCAGTACTTC. Amino acids: CASTLTIGSVETQYF.

This chain joins TRBV5-5 and TRBJ1-1, with D possibly TRBD1 on 5 matching bases. From germline, CDR1 is SGHKS and CDR2 YYEKEE (reference sequence). This CDR3 is 16 amino acids long. V dropped 1 base and J dropped 0 bases, with 13 bases sitting between them. The CDR3 here is CASSLRQGLLNTEAFF. CDR3 nucleotides: TGTGCCAGCAGCTTGCGGCAGGGACTCTTGAACACTGAAGCTTTCTTT.

This chain links TRBV5-4 with TRBJ2-7, with D tentatively TRBD2 (5 bases). This CDR3 has 13 amino acids. The germline V gene encodes CDR1 SGHNT and CDR2 YYREEE (reference sequence). Trimming pared 4 bases from V and 2 bases from J, leaving 10 bases between. The DNA for the CDR3 is TGTGCCAGCAGCCCGGGATTACCCTACGAGCAGTACTTC. The encoded protein is CASSPGLPYEQYF.

The chain joins TRBV3-1 (or the pseudogene TRBV3-2) to TRBJ2-1; the match to TRBD2 covers 9 bases. J was trimmed by 6 bases and V by 4 bases; bases with no gene match: 7. The V gene's germline CDR1 is LGHDT and CDR2 YNNKEL (reference sequence). CDR3 length: 15 amino acids. The CDR3 protein is CASSLAGTSINEQFF. CDR3 bases: TGTGCCAGCAGCCTCGCCGGGACTAGCATCAATGAGCAGTTCTTC.